This is a list of T cell receptor beta chains from one sample in a study of blood T cell repertoires in COVID-19. Produced via immunoSEQ multiplex PCR; TCRdb's table is partial and in-frame only. The top ten hold around 4.2% of the sample, which has 120,000 or so clones, 75% to 90% seen once. The source material was peripheral blood. These receptors originate from a man aged 40-49 years with acute or convalescent COVID-19. Each CDR3 is given with its conserved first and last residue. The D gene is left open where the match is weak. Expanded clones get a size class; other rows say once, few or many, or leave the size out.

V gene: TRBV27; J gene: TRBJ2-3; D gene: .; clone size: .; CDR3 DNA: TGTGCCAGCAGGTACGGGTTGTCAGATACGCAGTATTTT; CDR3 protein: CASRYGLSDTQYF
V gene: TRBV19; J gene: TRBJ2-5; D gene: TRBD2; clone size: .; CDR3 DNA: TGTGCCAGTAGGACCGGGACTAGCGGGGAGACCCAGTACTTC; CDR3 protein: CASRTGTSGETQYF
V gene: TRBV18; J gene: TRBJ1-2; D gene: TRBD1; clone size: .; CDR3 DNA: TGTGCCAGCTCACCAAGACAGGGGGCTGAGACCAACTATGGCTACACCTTC; CDR3 protein: CASSPRQGAETNYGYTF
V gene: TRBV15; J gene: TRBJ1-2; D gene: .; clone size: once; CDR3 DNA: TGTGCCACCAGCAGAGAGAGAGCACCCTATGGCTACACCTTC; CDR3 protein: CATSRERAPYGYTF
V gene: TRBV2; J gene: TRBJ1-2; D gene: .; clone size: .; CDR3 DNA: TGTGCCAGCGGGACCTACCGACCGGGGGTTAACTATGGCTACACCTTC; CDR3 protein: CASGTYRPGVNYGYTF
V gene: TRBV7-6; J gene: TRBJ1-4; D gene: .; clone size: .; CDR3 DNA: TGTGCCAGCAGCTTAGGCGGAATCCATAATGAAAAACTGTTTTTT; CDR3 protein: CASSLGGIHNEKLFF
V gene: TRBV11-1; J gene: TRBJ2-3; D gene: TRBD1; clone size: .; CDR3 DNA: TGTGCCAGCAGCTTAGTAGGGGGCGAGTCAGATACGCAGTATTTT; CDR3 protein: CASSLVGGESDTQYF
V gene: TRBV6-5; J gene: TRBJ1-1; D gene: .; clone size: .; CDR3 DNA: TGTGCCAGCAGTTACTCTAGGAACACTGAAGCTTTCTTT; CDR3 protein: CASSYSRNTEAFF
V gene: TRBV5-1; J gene: TRBJ2-2; D gene: TRBD1; clone size: .; CDR3 DNA: TGCGCCAGCAGCGTAAATCCCGGGACAGGGACCTCCGGGGAGCTGTTTTTT; CDR3 protein: CASSVNPGTGTSGELFF
V gene: TRBV19; J gene: TRBJ1-2; D gene: .; clone size: .; CDR3 DNA: TGTGCCAGTAGTATAGATTCGGCACCGGGGGATGGCTACACCTTC; CDR3 protein: CASSIDSAPGDGYTF
V gene: TRBV5-5; J gene: TRBJ2-5; D gene: TRBD1; clone size: .; CDR3 DNA: TGTGCCAGCATCTCCTGGGGACAGTTCCAAGAGACCCAGTACTTC; CDR3 protein: CASISWGQFQETQYF
V gene: TRBV5-1; J gene: TRBJ2-7; D gene: .; clone size: .; CDR3 DNA: TGCGCCAGCAGCACGTCGCTAGTCGGCTACGAGCAGTACTTC; CDR3 protein: CASSTSLVGYEQYF
V gene: TRBV11-3; J gene: TRBJ2-1; D gene: TRBD2; clone size: few; CDR3 DNA: TGTGCCAGCAGCTTGTCTAGCGGGGGACTCAATGAGCAGTTCTTC; CDR3 protein: CASSLSSGGLNEQFF
V gene: TRBV6-2/TRBV6-3; J gene: TRBJ1-5; D gene: .; clone size: .; CDR3 DNA: TGTGCCAGCAGTTGGGACGGGGGAGGTGATCAGCCCCAGCATTTT; CDR3 protein: CASSWDGGGDQPQHF
V gene: TRBV5-1; J gene: TRBJ1-1; D gene: TRBD1; clone size: .; CDR3 DNA: TGCGCCAGCAGCTTGATACAGGGGGGGAACACTGAAGCTTTCTTT; CDR3 protein: CASSLIQGGNTEAFF
V gene: TRBV10-2; J gene: TRBJ1-4; D gene: TRBD1; clone size: .; CDR3 DNA: TGCGCCACCTCGGGATCAGGGGGAAGGGCTAATGAAAAACTGTTTTTT; CDR3 protein: CATSGSGGRANEKLFF
V gene: TRBV5-4; J gene: TRBJ2-1; D gene: TRBD2; clone size: few; CDR3 DNA: TGTGCCAGCAGCCCTCTAGCGGGGCTAGGCGATGAGCAGTTCTTC; CDR3 protein: CASSPLAGLGDEQFF
V gene: TRBV5-1; J gene: TRBJ1-4; D gene: .; clone size: .; CDR3 DNA: TGCGCCAGCAGCTTGGCAGGGGCAACTAATGAAAAACTGTTTTTT; CDR3 protein: CASSLAGATNEKLFF
V gene: TRBV30; J gene: TRBJ2-6; D gene: TRBD1; clone size: .; CDR3 DNA: TGTGCCTGGAGTACGTCGGCTGGACAGGGTGCGTTAGGGGCCAACGTCCTGACTTTC; CDR3 protein: CAWSTSAGQGALGANVLTF
V gene: TRBV12-3/TRBV12-4; J gene: TRBJ1-1; D gene: TRBD1; clone size: .; CDR3 DNA: TGTGCCAGCAGTTTCGAGACAGGGATAACTTTCTTT; CDR3 protein: CASSFETGITFF
V gene: TRBV30; J gene: TRBJ1-6; D gene: .; clone size: once; CDR3 DNA: TGTGCCTGGAGTGTTGTAACGGAGGCCCTCCACTTT; CDR3 protein: CAWSVVTEALHF
V gene: TRBV6-5; J gene: TRBJ1-2; D gene: .; clone size: .; CDR3 DNA: TGTGCCAGCACGGAGGGGCCGCAGGGCTACACCTTC; CDR3 protein: CASTEGPQGYTF
V gene: TRBV24-1; J gene: TRBJ2-3; D gene: .; clone size: .; CDR3 DNA: TGTGCCACCAGTGATTTGTTAGCTAGCACAGATACGCAGTATTTT; CDR3 protein: CATSDLLASTDTQYF
V gene: TRBV6-6; J gene: TRBJ2-1; D gene: TRBD2; clone size: .; CDR3 DNA: TGTGCCAGCAGTCCGGGACTAGCGGGAGTTAAGGACTCCTACAATGAGCAGTTCTTC; CDR3 protein: CASSPGLAGVKDSYNEQFF
V gene: TRBV10-1; J gene: TRBJ1-1; D gene: TRBD1; clone size: .; CDR3 DNA: TGCGCCAGCAGACAGGGGTTGGACACTGAAGCTTTCTTT; CDR3 protein: CASRQGLDTEAFF
V gene: TRBV14; J gene: TRBJ2-5; D gene: .; clone size: .; CDR3 DNA: TGTGCCAGCAGCCCTTTTGGGGGGACTGGGGAGACCCAGTACTTC; CDR3 protein: CASSPFGGTGETQYF
V gene: TRBV2; J gene: TRBJ1-5; D gene: .; clone size: .; CDR3 DNA: TGTGCCAGCAGACAAGACAGTTATAGCAATCAGCCCCAGCATTTT; CDR3 protein: CASRQDSYSNQPQHF
V gene: TRBV20-1; J gene: TRBJ2-7; D gene: TRBD2; clone size: .; CDR3 DNA: TGCAGTGCTAGTGCCGGGAGGGCCTTATACGAGCAGTACTTC; CDR3 protein: CSASAGRALYEQYF
V gene: TRBV7-9; J gene: TRBJ2-5; D gene: TRBD2; clone size: .; CDR3 DNA: TGTGCCAGCAGCCCTCCGGGACTAGCGGGAAGCCAAGAGACCCAGTACTTC; CDR3 protein: CASSPPGLAGSQETQYF
V gene: TRBV7-9; J gene: TRBJ1-2; D gene: TRBD1; clone size: .; CDR3 DNA: TGTGCCAGCAGCTCACATCCTTACGGGACAGGGGGGGACTATGGCTACACCTTC; CDR3 protein: CASSSHPYGTGGDYGYTF
V gene: TRBV24-1; J gene: TRBJ2-3; D gene: .; clone size: .; CDR3 DNA: TGTGCCACCAGTGATCCAGGGACACCCGGGACCCTCACAGATACGCAGTATTTT; CDR3 protein: CATSDPGTPGTLTDTQYF
V gene: TRBV5-1; J gene: TRBJ2-3; D gene: .; clone size: .; CDR3 DNA: TGCGCCAGCAGCTTCGCTAGCCGCACAGATACGCAGTATTTT; CDR3 protein: CASSFASRTDTQYF
V gene: TRBV3-1/TRBV3-2; J gene: TRBJ1-1; D gene: TRBD1; clone size: .; CDR3 DNA: TGTGCCAGCAGCCGGACAGGGGCGAGGACTGAAGCTTTCTTT; CDR3 protein: CASSRTGARTEAFF
V gene: TRBV5-1; J gene: TRBJ1-4; D gene: TRBD1; clone size: .; CDR3 DNA: TGCGCCAGCAGCCACCCGGGACAGGGCTCAACTAATGAAAAACTGTTTTTT; CDR3 protein: CASSHPGQGSTNEKLFF
V gene: TRBV2; J gene: TRBJ1-2; D gene: .; clone size: .; CDR3 DNA: TGTGCCAGCAGCCAAATACAGGGAAGAATAGACGGCTACACCTTC; CDR3 protein: CASSQIQGRIDGYTF
V gene: TRBV30; J gene: TRBJ1-6; D gene: .; clone size: .; CDR3 DNA: TGTGCCCGTTCCGGGACTCCAAATTCACCCCTCCACTTT; CDR3 protein: CARSGTPNSPLHF
V gene: TRBV4-1; J gene: TRBJ2-2; D gene: .; clone size: once; CDR3 DNA: TGCGCCAGCAGCCAAGTGCAACAGGGAGAGAAAATGAAGAACACCGGGGAGCTGTTTTTT; CDR3 protein: CASSQVQQGEKMKNTGELFF
V gene: TRBV7-2; J gene: TRBJ1-1; D gene: .; clone size: .; CDR3 DNA: TGTGCCAGCAGCTTGGCGGGGTGGGGTAGCACTGAAGCTTTCTTT; CDR3 protein: CASSLAGWGSTEAFF